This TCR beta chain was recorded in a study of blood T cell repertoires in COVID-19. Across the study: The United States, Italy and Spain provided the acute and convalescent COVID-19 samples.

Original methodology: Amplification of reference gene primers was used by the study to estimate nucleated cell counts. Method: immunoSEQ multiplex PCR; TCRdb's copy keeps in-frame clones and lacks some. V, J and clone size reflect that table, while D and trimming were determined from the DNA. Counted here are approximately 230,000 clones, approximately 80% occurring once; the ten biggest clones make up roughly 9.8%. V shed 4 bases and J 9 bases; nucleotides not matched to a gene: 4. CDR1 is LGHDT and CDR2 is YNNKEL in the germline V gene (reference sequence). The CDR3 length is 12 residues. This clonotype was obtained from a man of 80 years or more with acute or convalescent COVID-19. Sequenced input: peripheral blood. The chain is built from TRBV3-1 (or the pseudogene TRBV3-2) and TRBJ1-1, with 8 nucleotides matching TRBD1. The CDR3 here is CASSLDRGQAFF. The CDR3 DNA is TGTGCCAGCAGCCTTGACAGGGGACAAGCTTTCTTT.